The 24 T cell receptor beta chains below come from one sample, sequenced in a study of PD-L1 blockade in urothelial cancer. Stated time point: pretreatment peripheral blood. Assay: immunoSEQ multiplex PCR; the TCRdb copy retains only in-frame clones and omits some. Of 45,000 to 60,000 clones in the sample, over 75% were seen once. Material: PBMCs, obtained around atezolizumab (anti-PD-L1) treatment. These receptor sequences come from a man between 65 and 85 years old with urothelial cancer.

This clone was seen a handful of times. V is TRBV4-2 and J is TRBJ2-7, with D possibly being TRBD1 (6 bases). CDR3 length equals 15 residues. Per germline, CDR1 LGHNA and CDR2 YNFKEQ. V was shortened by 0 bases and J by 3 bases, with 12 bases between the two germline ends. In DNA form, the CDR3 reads TGTGCCAGCAGCCAAGATCTACTAGGGGGCTACGAGCAGTACTTC. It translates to CASSQDLLGGYEQYF.

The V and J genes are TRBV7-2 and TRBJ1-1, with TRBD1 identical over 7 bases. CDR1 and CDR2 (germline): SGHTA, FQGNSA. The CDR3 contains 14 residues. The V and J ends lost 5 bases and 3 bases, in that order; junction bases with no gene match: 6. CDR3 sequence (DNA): TGTGCCAGCAGCGCAACGGGACAGTACACTGAAGCTTTCTTT. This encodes CASSATGQYTEAFF.

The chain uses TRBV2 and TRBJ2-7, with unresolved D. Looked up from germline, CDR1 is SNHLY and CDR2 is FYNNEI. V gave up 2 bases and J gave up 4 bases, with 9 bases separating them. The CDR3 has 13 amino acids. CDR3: CASSEWPQYEQYF. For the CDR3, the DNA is TGTGCCAGCAGTGAATGGCCCCAATACGAGCAGTACTTC.

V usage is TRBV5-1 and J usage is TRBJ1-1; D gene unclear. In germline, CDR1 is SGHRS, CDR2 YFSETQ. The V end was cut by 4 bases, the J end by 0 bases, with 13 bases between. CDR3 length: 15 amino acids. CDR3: CASSVTPYMNTEAFF. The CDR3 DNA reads TGCGCCAGCAGCGTGACACCCTATATGAACACTGAAGCTTTCTTT.

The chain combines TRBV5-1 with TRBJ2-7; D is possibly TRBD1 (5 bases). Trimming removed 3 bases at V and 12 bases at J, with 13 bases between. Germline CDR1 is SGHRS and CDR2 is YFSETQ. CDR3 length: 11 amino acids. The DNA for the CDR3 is TGCGCCAGCAGCTCAACGACAGAGTGGTACTTC. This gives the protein CASSSTTEWYF.

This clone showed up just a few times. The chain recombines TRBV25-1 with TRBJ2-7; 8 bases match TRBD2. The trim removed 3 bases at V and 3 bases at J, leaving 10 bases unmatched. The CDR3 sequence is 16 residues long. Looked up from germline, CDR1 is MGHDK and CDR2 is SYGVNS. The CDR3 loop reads CASSDELTSEIYEQYF. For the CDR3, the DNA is TGTGCCAGCAGTGATGAACTGACTAGCGAGATCTACGAGCAGTACTTC.

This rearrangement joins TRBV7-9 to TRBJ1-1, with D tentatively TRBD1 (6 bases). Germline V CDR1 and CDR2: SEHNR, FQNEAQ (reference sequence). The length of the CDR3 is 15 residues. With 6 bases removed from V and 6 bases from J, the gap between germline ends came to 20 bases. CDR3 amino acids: CASSLGDRDTAEAFF. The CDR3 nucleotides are TGTGCCAGCAGTCTAGGGGACCGGGACACCGCTGAAGCTTTCTTT. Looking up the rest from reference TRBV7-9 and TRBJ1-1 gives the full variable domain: DTGVSQNPRHKITKRGQNVTFRCDPISEHNRLYWYRQTLGQGPEFLTYFQNEAQLEKSRLLSDRFSAERPKGSFSTLEIQRTEQGDSAMYLCASSLGDRDTAEAFFGQGTRLTVV.

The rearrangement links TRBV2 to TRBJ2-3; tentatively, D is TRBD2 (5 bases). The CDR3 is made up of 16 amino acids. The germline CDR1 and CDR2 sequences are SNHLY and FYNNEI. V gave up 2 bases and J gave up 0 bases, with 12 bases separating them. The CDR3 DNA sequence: TGTGCCAGCAGTGAACGCGCGACTACCAGCACAGATACGCAGTATTTT. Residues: CASSERATTSTDTQYF.

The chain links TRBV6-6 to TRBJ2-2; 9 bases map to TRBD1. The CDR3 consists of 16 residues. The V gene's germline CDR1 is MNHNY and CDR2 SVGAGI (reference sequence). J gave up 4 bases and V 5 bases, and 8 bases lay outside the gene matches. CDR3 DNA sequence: TGTGCCAGCAGTCCCCGGACAGGGGCGGGCACCGGGGAGCTGTTTTTT. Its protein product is CASSPRTGAGTGELFF.

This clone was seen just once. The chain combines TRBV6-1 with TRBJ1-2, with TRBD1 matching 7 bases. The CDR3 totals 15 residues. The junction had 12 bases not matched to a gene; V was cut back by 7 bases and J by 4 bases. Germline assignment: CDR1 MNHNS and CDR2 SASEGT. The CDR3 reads CASTKTRGPGYGYTF. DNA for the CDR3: TGTGCCAGCACCAAAACGAGGGGGCCTGGCTATGGCTACACCTTC.

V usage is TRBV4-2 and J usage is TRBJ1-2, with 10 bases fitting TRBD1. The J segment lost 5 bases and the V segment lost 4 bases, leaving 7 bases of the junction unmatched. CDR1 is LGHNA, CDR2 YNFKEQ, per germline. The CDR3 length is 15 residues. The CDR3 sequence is CASSPGQGQEYGYTF. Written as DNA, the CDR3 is TGTGCCAGCAGCCCGGGACAGGGGCAGGAGTATGGCTACACCTTC.

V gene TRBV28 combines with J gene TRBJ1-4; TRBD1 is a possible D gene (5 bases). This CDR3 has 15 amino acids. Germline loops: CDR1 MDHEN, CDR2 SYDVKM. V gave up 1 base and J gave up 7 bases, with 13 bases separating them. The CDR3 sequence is CASSLLLAGVEKLFF. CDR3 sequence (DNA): TGTGCCAGCAGTTTATTGCTCGCGGGGGTTGAAAAACTGTTTTTT. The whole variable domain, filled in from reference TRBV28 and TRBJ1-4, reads DVKVTQSSRYLVKRTGEKVFLECVQDMDHENMFWYRQDPGLGLRLIYFSYDVKMKEKGDIPEGYSVSREKKERFSLILESASTNQTSMYLCASSLLLAGVEKLFFGSGTQLSVL.

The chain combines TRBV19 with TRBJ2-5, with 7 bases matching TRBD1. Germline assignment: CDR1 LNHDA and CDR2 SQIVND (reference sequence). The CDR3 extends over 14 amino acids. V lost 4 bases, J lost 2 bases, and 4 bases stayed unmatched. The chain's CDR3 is CASSTGTAQETQYF. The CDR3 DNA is TGTGCCAGTAGTACCGGGACAGCACAAGAGACCCAGTACTTC.

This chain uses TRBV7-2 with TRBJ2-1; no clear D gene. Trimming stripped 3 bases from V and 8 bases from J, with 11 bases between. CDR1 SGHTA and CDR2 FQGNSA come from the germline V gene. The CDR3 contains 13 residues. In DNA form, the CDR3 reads TGTGCCAGCAGCTTGCCCTCCAGGTATGAGCAGTTCTTC. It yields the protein CASSLPSRYEQFF.

In DNA, the CDR3 is TGCGCCAGCAGCATAGCCGGGACTAGCGGGATGGAGACCCAGTACTTC. This translates into CASSIAGTSGMETQYF. This rearrangement joins TRBV5-1 to TRBJ2-5, with 13 bases matching TRBD2. The CDR3 is 16 amino acids. CDR1 SGHRS and CDR2 YFSETQ come from the germline V gene. V gave up 4 bases and J gave up 5 bases; unmatched junction bases: 8.

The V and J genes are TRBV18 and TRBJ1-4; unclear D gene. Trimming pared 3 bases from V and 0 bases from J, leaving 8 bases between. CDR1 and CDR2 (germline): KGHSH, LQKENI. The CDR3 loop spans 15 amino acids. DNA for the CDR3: TGTGCCAGCTCACCCGGGGTTGCAACTAATGAAAAACTGTTTTTT. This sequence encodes CASSPGVATNEKLFF. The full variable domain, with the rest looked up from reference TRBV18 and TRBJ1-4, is NAGVMQNPRHLVRRRGQEARLRCSPMKGHSHVYWYRQLPEEGLKFMVYLQKENIIDESGMPKERFSAEFPKEGPSILRIQQVVRGDSAAYFCASSPGVATNEKLFFGSGTQLSVL.

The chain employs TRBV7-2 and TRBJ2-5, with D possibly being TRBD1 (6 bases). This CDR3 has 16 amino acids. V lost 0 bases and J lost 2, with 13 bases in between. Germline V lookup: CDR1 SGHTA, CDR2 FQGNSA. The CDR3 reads CASSLALGQLQETQYF. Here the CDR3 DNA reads TGTGCCAGCAGCTTAGCCCTTGGACAGTTACAAGAGACCCAGTACTTC.

CDR3: CASSGRGGMNTEAFF. CDR3 nucleotide sequence: TGTGCCAGCAGCGGGAGGGGCGGTATGAACACTGAAGCTTTCTTT. The J gene is TRBJ1-1, the V gene TRBV2; tentatively, D is TRBD1 (5 bases). Trimming took off 6 bases at V and 0 bases at J, with 14 bases between the two ends. From germline, CDR1 is SNHLY and CDR2 FYNNEI. The CDR3 is made up of 15 amino acids.

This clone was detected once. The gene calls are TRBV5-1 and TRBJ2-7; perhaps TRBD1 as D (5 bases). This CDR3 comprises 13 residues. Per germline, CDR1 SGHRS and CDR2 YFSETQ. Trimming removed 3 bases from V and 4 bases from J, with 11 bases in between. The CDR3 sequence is CASSSAPGYEQYF. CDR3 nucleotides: TGCGCCAGCAGCTCAGCTCCAGGGTACGAGCAGTACTTC. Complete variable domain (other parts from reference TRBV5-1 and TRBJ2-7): KAGVTQTPRYLIKTRGQQVTLSCSPISGHRSVSWYQQTPGQGLQFLFEYFSETQRNKGNFPGRFSGRQFSNSRSEMNVSTLELGDSALYLCASSSAPGYEQYFGPGTRLTVT.

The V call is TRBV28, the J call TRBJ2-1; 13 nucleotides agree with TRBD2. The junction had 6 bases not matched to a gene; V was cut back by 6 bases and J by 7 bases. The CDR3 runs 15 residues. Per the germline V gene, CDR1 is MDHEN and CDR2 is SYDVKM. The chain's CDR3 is CASSRGGLAGNEQFF. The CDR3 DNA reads TGTGCCAGCAGCCGGGGGGGACTAGCGGGAAATGAGCAGTTCTTC.

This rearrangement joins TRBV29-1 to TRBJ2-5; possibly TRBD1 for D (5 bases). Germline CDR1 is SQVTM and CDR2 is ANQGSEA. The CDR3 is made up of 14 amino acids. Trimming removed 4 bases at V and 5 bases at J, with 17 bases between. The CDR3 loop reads CSVARSQGHETQYF. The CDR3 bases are TGCAGCGTTGCCCGTAGTCAGGGTCATGAGACCCAGTACTTC.

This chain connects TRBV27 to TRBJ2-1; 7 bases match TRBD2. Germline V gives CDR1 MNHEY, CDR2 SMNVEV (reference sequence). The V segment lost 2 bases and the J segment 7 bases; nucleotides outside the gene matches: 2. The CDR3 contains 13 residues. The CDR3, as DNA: TGTGCCAGCAGTTTAGGGCGGGGGAATGAGCAGTTCTTC. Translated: CASSLGRGNEQFF.

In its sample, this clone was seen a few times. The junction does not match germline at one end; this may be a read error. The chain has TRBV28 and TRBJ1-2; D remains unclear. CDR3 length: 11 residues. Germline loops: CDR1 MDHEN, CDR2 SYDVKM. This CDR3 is CASSSALNPSF. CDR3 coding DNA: TGTGCCAGCAGTTCCGCTCTAAATCCCTCTTTC.

The CDR3 DNA sequence: TGTGCCACGGGGATAGGGTACACTGAAGCTTTCTTT. Amino acid sequence: CATGIGYTEAFF. This chain uses TRBV27 with TRBJ1-1; D is undetermined. Germline V gene sequence: CDR1 MNHEY, CDR2 SMNVEV (reference sequence). The V and J ends lost 10 bases and 3 bases respectively, with 12 bases between them. The CDR3 contains 12 residues.